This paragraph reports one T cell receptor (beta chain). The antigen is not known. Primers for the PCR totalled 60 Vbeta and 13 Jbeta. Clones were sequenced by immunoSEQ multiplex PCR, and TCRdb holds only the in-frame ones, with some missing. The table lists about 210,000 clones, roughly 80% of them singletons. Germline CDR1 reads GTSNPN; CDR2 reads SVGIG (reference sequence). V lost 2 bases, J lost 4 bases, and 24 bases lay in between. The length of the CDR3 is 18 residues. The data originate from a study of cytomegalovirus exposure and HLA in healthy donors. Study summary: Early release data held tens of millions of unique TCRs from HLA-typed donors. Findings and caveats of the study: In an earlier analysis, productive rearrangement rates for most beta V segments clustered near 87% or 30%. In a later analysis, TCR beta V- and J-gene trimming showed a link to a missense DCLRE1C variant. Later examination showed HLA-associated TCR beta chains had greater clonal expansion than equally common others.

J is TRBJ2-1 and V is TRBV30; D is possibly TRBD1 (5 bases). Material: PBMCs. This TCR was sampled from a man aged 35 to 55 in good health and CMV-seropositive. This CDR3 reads CAWSRSRTPITEYNEQFF. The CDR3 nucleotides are TGTGCCTGGAGTAGGAGCAGGACACCTATCACCGAATACAATGAGCAGTTCTTC.